The rows below give T cell receptor beta chains drawn from one sample of a study of blood T cell repertoires in COVID-19. This table comes from immunoSEQ multiplex PCR, and its TCRdb copy is limited to in-frame clones, with some not included. This sample yields under 150,000 clones, of which roughly 85% are seen a single time; under 3% belongs to the top ten. Sample: PBMCs or T cells enriched from blood (not recorded which). The receptors were sampled from a woman aged 50 to 60 who had recovered from COVID-19. Both conserved end residues are part of each CDR3. Each record gives: D gene, V gene, clone size, J gene, CDR3 DNA, CDR3 protein. The D gene is left open where the match is weak. A clone size is listed for some rows: how often the clone was seen (once, few, many), or a class if it is expanded.

D gene: TRBD1; V gene: TRBV12-3/TRBV12-4; clone size: NA; J gene: TRBJ1-2; CDR3 DNA: TGTGCCAGCAGTGGGGGGACAGGCTCTGGCTACACCTTC; CDR3 protein: CASSGGTGSGYTF
D gene: NA; V gene: TRBV5-1; clone size: NA; J gene: TRBJ1-2; CDR3 DNA: TGCGCCAGCAGCTTCGGGGACTATGGCTACACCTTC; CDR3 protein: CASSFGDYGYTF
D gene: TRBD2; V gene: TRBV28; clone size: NA; J gene: TRBJ2-1; CDR3 DNA: TGTGCCAGCAGTCCGCGTTGGCTAGCGGGGGCGGGCAATGAGCAGTTCTTC; CDR3 protein: CASSPRWLAGAGNEQFF
D gene: TRBD1; V gene: TRBV10-2; clone size: NA; J gene: TRBJ1-5; CDR3 DNA: TGCGCCAGCAGCAACGACAGGGGGCGTCAGCCCCAGCATTTT; CDR3 protein: CASSNDRGRQPQHF
D gene: TRBD1; V gene: TRBV6-1; clone size: NA; J gene: TRBJ1-1; CDR3 DNA: TGTGCCAGCAGTGAGAAGCCGACAGGGAGAACTGAAGCTTTCTTT; CDR3 protein: CASSEKPTGRTEAFF
D gene: NA; V gene: TRBV10-3; clone size: once; J gene: TRBJ1-2; CDR3 DNA: TGTGCCATCAGTGAGTCGGCTTATGGCTACACCTTC; CDR3 protein: CAISESAYGYTF
D gene: TRBD1; V gene: TRBV4-1; clone size: NA; J gene: TRBJ2-3; CDR3 DNA: TGCGCCAGCAGCCAAGGCCGGGACAGGAGACGATCTAGCACAGATACGCAGTATTTT; CDR3 protein: CASSQGRDRRRSSTDTQYF
D gene: TRBD2; V gene: TRBV6-5; clone size: NA; J gene: TRBJ2-5; CDR3 DNA: TGTGCCAGCAGGGGACTAGCGCCCCTCCAAGAGACCCAGTACTTC; CDR3 protein: CASRGLAPLQETQYF
D gene: TRBD1; V gene: TRBV5-1; clone size: NA; J gene: TRBJ2-1; CDR3 DNA: TGCGCCAGCAGCGCGGGACAGGGGTCGCCCAATGAGCAGTTCTTC; CDR3 protein: CASSAGQGSPNEQFF
D gene: NA; V gene: TRBV29-1; clone size: NA; J gene: TRBJ2-7; CDR3 DNA: TGCAGCGTGGGGCCGGGCAGGAGATACGAGCAGTACTTC; CDR3 protein: CSVGPGRRYEQYF
D gene: NA; V gene: TRBV9; clone size: NA; J gene: TRBJ1-1; CDR3 DNA: TGTGCCAGCAGCCCTCTTATGGGCCCGTGGGTCGCTGAAGCTTTCTTT; CDR3 protein: CASSPLMGPWVAEAFF
D gene: TRBD2; V gene: TRBV9; clone size: few; J gene: TRBJ2-1; CDR3 DNA: TGTGCCAGCAGCGTAGCTAGCGGGGGTTCGACCAGCTCCTACAATGAGCAGTTCTTC; CDR3 protein: CASSVASGGSTSSYNEQFF
D gene: NA; V gene: TRBV25-1; clone size: NA; J gene: TRBJ2-1; CDR3 DNA: TGTGCCAGCAGTGCCCTAGTGGGTCGAGGGTCCTACAATGAGCAGTTCTTC; CDR3 protein: CASSALVGRGSYNEQFF
D gene: NA; V gene: TRBV28; clone size: few; J gene: TRBJ1-4; CDR3 DNA: TGTGCCAGCAGTACCTGGACAGTGGTTGCAACTAATGAAAAACTGTTTTTT; CDR3 protein: CASSTWTVVATNEKLFF
D gene: TRBD1; V gene: TRBV18; clone size: NA; J gene: TRBJ1-1; CDR3 DNA: TGTGCCAGCTCCCACCGGGACAGGGTTGAAGATGAAGCTTTCTTT; CDR3 protein: CASSHRDRVEDEAFF
D gene: NA; V gene: TRBV7-9; clone size: NA; J gene: TRBJ1-2; CDR3 DNA: TGTGCCAGCAGCTTAGCGTCAAGCCAGGGGCTTACTTATGGCTACACCTTC; CDR3 protein: CASSLASSQGLTYGYTF
D gene: NA; V gene: TRBV5-1; clone size: NA; J gene: TRBJ1-1; CDR3 DNA: TGCGCCAGCAGCTTGGGTTCGGGGGGATTGAACACTGAAGCTTTCTTT; CDR3 protein: CASSLGSGGLNTEAFF
D gene: TRBD2; V gene: TRBV10-1; clone size: once; J gene: TRBJ2-3; CDR3 DNA: TGCGCCAGCAGTCTCGGGGGGACGAAAGATACGCAGTATTTT; CDR3 protein: CASSLGGTKDTQYF
D gene: TRBD2; V gene: TRBV7-6; clone size: NA; J gene: TRBJ2-3; CDR3 DNA: TGTGCCAGCAGCCGGGGGGGTTTGGCAAGCACAGATACGCAGTATTTT; CDR3 protein: CASSRGGLASTDTQYF
D gene: NA; V gene: TRBV3-1/TRBV3-2; clone size: NA; J gene: TRBJ1-3; CDR3 DNA: TGTGCCAGCAGCCAACGCAAGGGGCCGGGTGGAAACACCATATATTTT; CDR3 protein: CASSQRKGPGGNTIYF
D gene: TRBD1; V gene: TRBV5-8; clone size: NA; J gene: TRBJ2-2; CDR3 DNA: TGTGCCAGCAGCCCCCGGACAGGGTCGTTCAAAACCGGGGAGCTGTTTTTT; CDR3 protein: CASSPRTGSFKTGELFF
D gene: NA; V gene: TRBV7-2; clone size: few; J gene: TRBJ2-7; CDR3 DNA: TGTGCCAGCAGCTTAGGTAGCGGCCGCTACGAGCAGTACTTC; CDR3 protein: CASSLGSGRYEQYF
D gene: TRBD2; V gene: TRBV11-3; clone size: NA; J gene: TRBJ2-2; CDR3 DNA: TGTGCCAGCAGCTTATTCGGGGCGCGTGGGACTAGCGGGACGATCGGGGAGCTGTTTTTT; CDR3 protein: CASSLFGARGTSGTIGELFF
D gene: TRBD1; V gene: TRBV28; clone size: NA; J gene: TRBJ1-2; CDR3 DNA: TGTGCCAGCAGGAGACCCGCGACAGGGGTGTCCTATGGCTACACCTTC; CDR3 protein: CASRRPATGVSYGYTF
D gene: TRBD1; V gene: TRBV11-2; clone size: NA; J gene: TRBJ1-3; CDR3 DNA: TGTGCCAGCAGCTCAGCAGGACAGGGGGCATATGGAAACACCATATATTTT; CDR3 protein: CASSSAGQGAYGNTIYF
D gene: NA; V gene: TRBV5-1; clone size: few; J gene: TRBJ1-1; CDR3 DNA: TGCGCCAGCAGCTTGGGATTGGGCGCTGAAGCTTTCTTT; CDR3 protein: CASSLGLGAEAFF
D gene: NA; V gene: TRBV27; clone size: NA; J gene: TRBJ1-6; CDR3 DNA: TGTGCCAGCAGTTTTAATAATTCACCCCTCCACTTT; CDR3 protein: CASSFNNSPLHF
D gene: NA; V gene: TRBV12-2; clone size: NA; J gene: TRBJ1-5; CDR3 DNA: TGTGCAAGTCCCTGGGACAGATATAGCAATCAGCCCCAGCATTTT; CDR3 protein: CASPWDRYSNQPQHF
D gene: NA; V gene: TRBV4-1; clone size: NA; J gene: TRBJ1-2; CDR3 DNA: TGCGCCAGCAGCCAAGATCTGGAGGGAGACTATGGCTACACCTTC; CDR3 protein: CASSQDLEGDYGYTF
D gene: TRBD2; V gene: TRBV6-1; clone size: few; J gene: TRBJ2-7; CDR3 DNA: TGTGCCAGCAGTGAAGCGGGGGGGTACCACGAGCAGTACTTC; CDR3 protein: CASSEAGGYHEQYF
D gene: NA; V gene: TRBV3-1/TRBV3-2; clone size: NA; J gene: TRBJ1-5; CDR3 DNA: TGTGCCAGCAGCCAAGGGGGGGGTAGCAATCAGCCCCAGCATTTT; CDR3 protein: CASSQGGGSNQPQHF
D gene: NA; V gene: TRBV13; clone size: NA; J gene: TRBJ2-7; CDR3 DNA: TGTGCCAGCAGCTTAGGCCAGCGGGTAAGGGAGCAGTACTTC; CDR3 protein: CASSLGQRVREQYF
D gene: TRBD1; V gene: TRBV6-5; clone size: NA; J gene: TRBJ2-3; CDR3 DNA: TGTGCCAGCAGGCGACAGGGAGAAGGCACAGATACGCAGTATTTT; CDR3 protein: CASRRQGEGTDTQYF
D gene: NA; V gene: TRBV5-1; clone size: NA; J gene: TRBJ1-1; CDR3 DNA: TGCGCCAGCAGCTCTCTCCGGGACACGGGGAACACTGAAGCTTTCTTT; CDR3 protein: CASSSLRDTGNTEAFF
D gene: NA; V gene: TRBV18; clone size: NA; J gene: TRBJ1-3; CDR3 DNA: TGTGCCAGCTCACCATCGGGGGGAGTCTCTGGAAACACCATATATTTT; CDR3 protein: CASSPSGGVSGNTIYF
D gene: TRBD2; V gene: TRBV28; clone size: few; J gene: TRBJ2-3; CDR3 DNA: TGTGCCAGCAGTTCCATAGCGGGAGGGCCCACAGATACGCAGTATTTT; CDR3 protein: CASSSIAGGPTDTQYF
D gene: TRBD2; V gene: TRBV27; clone size: NA; J gene: TRBJ2-5; CDR3 DNA: TGTGCCAGCAGTTTATTGGGAGGGAAGGAGACCCAGTACTTC; CDR3 protein: CASSLLGGKETQYF
D gene: TRBD1; V gene: TRBV11-3; clone size: NA; J gene: TRBJ1-1; CDR3 DNA: TGTGCCAGCAGCTGGGGACAGGGCATTGTGAACACTGAAGCTTTCTTT; CDR3 protein: CASSWGQGIVNTEAFF
D gene: TRBD2; V gene: TRBV29-1; clone size: NA; J gene: TRBJ2-1; CDR3 DNA: TGCAGCGTTGTAGGGACTAGCGGATCCTACAATGAGCAGTTCTTC; CDR3 protein: CSVVGTSGSYNEQFF
D gene: NA; V gene: TRBV11-2; clone size: NA; J gene: TRBJ2-7; CDR3 DNA: TGTGCCAGCAGCTTAGGGCTAGAAGGCGAGCAGTACTTC; CDR3 protein: CASSLGLEGEQYF
D gene: NA; V gene: TRBV28; clone size: NA; J gene: TRBJ2-1; CDR3 DNA: TGTGCCAGCAGGGGGCCCGGCTCCTACAATGAGCAGTTCTTC; CDR3 protein: CASRGPGSYNEQFF
D gene: TRBD1; V gene: TRBV5-1; clone size: NA; J gene: TRBJ1-2; CDR3 DNA: TGCGCCAGCAGCTTAGGACAGGGGGCGTATGGCTACACCTTC; CDR3 protein: CASSLGQGAYGYTF
D gene: NA; V gene: TRBV11-2; clone size: NA; J gene: TRBJ2-5; CDR3 DNA: TGTGCCAGCAGCTCCACTCGACCCACCGGGGAGACCCAGTACTTC; CDR3 protein: CASSSTRPTGETQYF
D gene: NA; V gene: TRBV7-8; clone size: NA; J gene: TRBJ1-1; CDR3 DNA: TGTGCCAGCAGACCCGGGTCCGACACTGAAGCTTTCTTT; CDR3 protein: CASRPGSDTEAFF
D gene: TRBD2; V gene: TRBV30; clone size: NA; J gene: TRBJ2-2; CDR3 DNA: TGTGCCTGGGGCAGTGGGGGAGGGGTTAACACCGGGGAGCTGTTTTTT; CDR3 protein: CAWGSGGGVNTGELFF
D gene: TRBD1; V gene: TRBV7-2; clone size: NA; J gene: TRBJ2-7; CDR3 DNA: TGTGCCAGCAGCCCACGCCCAGGGGGATCTGACGAGCAGTACTTC; CDR3 protein: CASSPRPGGSDEQYF
D gene: NA; V gene: TRBV5-4; clone size: NA; J gene: TRBJ2-7; CDR3 DNA: TGTGCCAGCAGCGTGCCGGGACAAGATAGCTACGAGCAGTACTTC; CDR3 protein: CASSVPGQDSYEQYF
D gene: NA; V gene: TRBV14; clone size: NA; J gene: TRBJ2-3; CDR3 DNA: TGTGCCAGCAGCTCAGGGTCCCCTCTCACAGATACGCAGTATTTT; CDR3 protein: CASSSGSPLTDTQYF
D gene: NA; V gene: TRBV2; clone size: NA; J gene: TRBJ1-1; CDR3 DNA: TGTGCCAGCAGTGCGGAGGGTTGGGTCACTGAAGCTTTCTTT; CDR3 protein: CASSAEGWVTEAFF
D gene: NA; V gene: TRBV2; clone size: many; J gene: TRBJ1-2; CDR3 DNA: TGTGCCAGCCGCTGGAACGGGGCTAACTATGGCTACACCTTC; CDR3 protein: CASRWNGANYGYTF
D gene: NA; V gene: TRBV4-1; clone size: NA; J gene: TRBJ1-1; CDR3 DNA: TGCGCCAGCAGCCACGGACAGCTGTGGCCTGAAGCTTTCTTT; CDR3 protein: CASSHGQLWPEAFF